This note documents a single T cell receptor (beta chain) sequence. Original data processing: Amplification with reference gene primers provided the estimates of nucleated cell counts. Profiling relied on immunoSEQ multiplex PCR, and the TCRdb table lists in-frame clones only, not all of them. That table gives V, J and clone size, and the DNA gave D and trimming. The sample has 250,000 to 400,000 clones, approximately 87% seen once; the top ten hold under 3.5%. The V end lost 4 bases, the J end lost 6 bases, and 9 bases lay between the germline ends. Germline V lookup: CDR1 MGHDK, CDR2 SYGVNS. The CDR3 extends over 13 amino acids. Recruited during active infection, patients (from Seattle) were subsequently followed longitudinally. This sample was included in a study of blood T cell repertoires in COVID-19. On the study more broadly: Samples came from the United States, Italy and Spain, spanning acute and convalescent COVID-19. PBMCs, B-cell-depleted T cells, or T cells were the source of the cDNA or gDNA that made up the material.

Sequencing input: peripheral blood. This sequence originates from a woman aged 30 to 39 with COVID-19, enrolled during active disease. This chain links TRBV25-1 with TRBJ2-2, with D possibly matching TRBD1 (6 bases). The CDR3 loop is CASSGDRSGELFF. The CDR3 region has the DNA TGTGCCAGCAGTGGAGACAGGTCCGGGGAGCTGTTTTTT.